This entry features one T cell receptor beta chain sequence. Using its own MiXCR run on the 5' RACE reads, TCRdb lists one record per CDR3 protein. The sample shows over 250,000 distinct CDR3 sequences, roughly 5.2% of them seen only once. The data are from a study of T cells after yellow fever vaccination. Study at large: Researchers used SMART-Seq v4 Ultra Low Input to prepare fractions that had low cell numbers.

Germline V lookup: CDR1 SGHTA, CDR2 FQGTGA. This CDR3 has 14 amino acids. The V end was cut by 6 bases, the J end by 3 bases, with 9 bases between. The source is a young man who received the YFV17D yellow fever vaccine. The genes are TRBV7-3 and TRBJ2-6; D assignment may be TRBD1 or TRBD2 (5 bases each). The material was CD4+ T cells sorted from PBMCs, obtained on the day of the yellow fever booster vaccination. In DNA, the CDR3 is TGTGCCAGCAGTGGGGGTTATGGGGCCAACGTCCTGACTTTC. This translates into CASSGGYGANVLTF. Filled out from reference TRBV7-3 and TRBJ2-6, the complete variable domain reads GAGVSQTPSNKVTEKGKYVELRCDPISGHTALYWYRQSLGQGPEFLIYFQGTGAADDSGLPNDRFFAVRPEGSVSTLKIQRTERGDSAVYLCASSGGYGANVLTFGAGSRLTVL.